Included here is one T cell receptor (beta chain) sequence, with context. The antigen is unknown. The data derive from a study of cytotoxic CD8 clonotypes in ibrutinib-treated CLL. About the research overall: Samples averaged about 260,000 productive templates and some 91,000 productive rearrangements. Findings and limits, study-wide: Public clonotypes, rarely seen, contracted or held steady on treatment. Upon ibrutinib response clonality rose, and upon progression it fell back toward baseline.

CDR3 length: 14 amino acids. CDR1 LNHNV and CDR2 YYDKDF come from the germline V gene (reference sequence). V lost 4 bases and J lost 4, with 11 bases in between. Profiled with immunoSEQ multiplex PCR; TCRdb holds only in-frame clones, not every one. The sample consists of under 300,000 clones, roughly three quarters of them appearing once. The genes are TRBV15 and TRBJ2-1; tentative D call: TRBD2 (6 bases). The sequence was obtained from a human donor with chronic lymphocytic leukemia. The sequenced sample was PBMCs, obtained at disease progression, from a patient treated with ibrutinib. CDR3 loop: CATSTNLAYNEQFF. In DNA, the CDR3 is TGTGCCACCAGCACTAATCTAGCGTACAATGAGCAGTTCTTC.